The 29 T cell receptor beta chains reported below all come from one sample, sequenced in a study of cytomegalovirus exposure and HLA in healthy donors. Sequencing used immunoSEQ multiplex PCR; TCRdb keeps in-frame clones, though not all of them. The sample comprises 220,000 or so clones, approximately 87% of which are singletons, and around 5.4% rests with the top ten. The specimen sequenced was PBMCs. Receptor source: a woman under 30 in good health and CMV-seronegative.

The V gene is TRBV2, the J gene TRBJ2-7; 10 bases fit TRBD2. The CDR3 is made up of 14 amino acids. The ends lost 3 bases at V and 2 bases at J; junction bases unmatched: 1. Germline lookup yields CDR1 SNHLY and CDR2 FYNNEI. CDR3 loop: CASSDSGGAYEQYF. CDR3 nucleotides: TGTGCCAGCAGTGACAGCGGGGGGGCCTACGAGCAGTACTTC.

The V gene is TRBV28, the J gene TRBJ1-2, with D tentatively TRBD1 (6 bases). Trimming took 5 bases from V and 5 from J, leaving 15 bases between them. The CDR3 contains 14 residues. The V gene's germline CDR1 is MDHEN and CDR2 SYDVKM. CDR3 sequence (DNA): TGTGCCAGCAGTAACAGGGCTTCCCGGTATGGCTACACCTTC. It translates to CASSNRASRYGYTF.

The V gene is TRBV28, the J gene TRBJ2-3; 9 positions match TRBD2. The CDR3 has 14 amino acids. The germline gives CDR1 MDHEN, CDR2 SYDVKM. The J segment lost 5 bases and the V segment lost 7 bases, leaving 7 bases of the junction unmatched. The CDR3 sequence: CASNLAGVGDTQYF. The CDR3 DNA follows: TGTGCCAGCAACTTAGCGGGAGTCGGAGATACGCAGTATTTT.

This rearrangement joins TRBV27 to TRBJ1-1, with 12 positions matching TRBD1. The ends lost 7 bases at V and 10 bases at J; junction bases unmatched: 7. The germline CDR1 and CDR2 sequences are MNHEY and SMNVEV (reference sequence). The length of the CDR3 is 13 residues. Here the CDR3 reads CASNKGQGARAFF. DNA for the CDR3: TGTGCCAGCAATAAGGGACAGGGGGCACGAGCTTTCTTT.

This clone was detected only once. The genes are TRBV27 and TRBJ2-2, with D perhaps matching TRBD1 (5 bases). From germline, CDR1 is MNHEY and CDR2 SMNVEV (reference sequence). The CDR3 length is 15 residues. Deletions cut 7 bases from V and 4 bases from J, with 16 bases between. The DNA of the CDR3 is TGTGCCAGCACCAAAAGCAGGGTTAGCACCGGGGAGCTGTTTTTT. Its protein product is CASTKSRVSTGELFF.

The chain is built from TRBV4-1 and TRBJ2-2; 8 nucleotides match TRBD2. CDR3 length: 14 amino acids. The ends lost 4 bases at V and 5 bases at J; junction bases unmatched: 3. CDR1 is MGHRA and CDR2 is YSYEKL in the germline V gene. CDR3 nucleotides: TGCGCCAGCAGCCGACCGGGGGGGACCGGGGAGCTGTTTTTT. Translated: CASSRPGGTGELFF.

This clone has a single count. The final CDR3 position lacks the conserved phenylalanine or tryptophan, pointing to a likely read error. It is unclear where the CDR3 begins or ends on the DNA, so no DNA is shown, and the CDR3 is as TCRdb lists it. The rearrangement links TRBV30 to TRBJ2-7; whether TRBD1, the table's D call, matches the DNA was not checked. The CDR3 contains 10 residues when both ends are counted. Germline V gives CDR1 GTSNPN, CDR2 SVGIG (reference sequence). The CDR3 sequence is CAWSPGQCRE.

This rearrangement joins TRBV30 to TRBJ2-7; 14 nucleotides line up with TRBD2. Germline lookup yields CDR1 GTSNPN and CDR2 SVGIG (reference sequence). The length of the CDR3 is 17 residues. With 1 base clipped from V and 4 bases from J, the junction kept 9 bases outside the gene matches. Written as DNA, the CDR3 is TGTGCCTGGAGTGCTTCCGGGACTAGCGGGAGAGGGTACGAGCAGTACTTC. Its translation is CAWSASGTSGRGYEQYF.

The rearrangement joins TRBV6-1 to TRBJ1-2; D unresolved. Per germline, CDR1 MNHNS and CDR2 SASEGT. Trimming cost V 3 bases and J 4 bases, with 15 bases left between them. There are 15 residues in the CDR3. The CDR3: CASSDGDRILYGYTF. DNA for the CDR3: TGTGCCAGCAGTGACGGTGACCGGATACTCTATGGCTACACCTTC.

This sequence joins TRBV30 and TRBJ1-3; unclear D gene. V shed 2 bases and J shed 9 bases, with 11 bases lying between them. The CDR3 is 12 residues long. In germline, CDR1 is GTSNPN, CDR2 SVGIG (reference sequence). In DNA form, the CDR3 reads TGTGCCTGGAGTTCGGTGGCGAGCACCATATATTTT. This codes for CAWSSVASTIYF. The whole variable domain, filled in from reference TRBV30 and TRBJ1-3, reads SQTIHQWPATLVQPVGSPLSLECTVEGTSNPNLYWYRQAAGRGLQLLFYSVGIGQISSEVPQNLSASRPQDRQFILSSKKLLLSDSGFYLCAWSSVASTIYFGEGSWLTVV.

The J gene is TRBJ2-4, the V gene TRBV6-6; perhaps TRBD2 as D (5 bases). The CDR3 totals 14 residues. Germline loops: CDR1 MNHNY, CDR2 SVGAGI (reference sequence). The V gene lost 2 bases and the J gene lost 4 bases, with 9 bases spanning the gap. The CDR3 sequence is CASSYDGGKNIQYF. The DNA of the CDR3 is TGTGCCAGCAGTTACGATGGCGGGAAAAACATTCAGTACTTC.

This clone has just a few counts. The chain has TRBV6-1 and TRBJ1-2; D not resolved. V lost 6 bases, J lost 5 bases, and 16 bases lay in between. There are 14 residues in the CDR3. CDR1 MNHNS and CDR2 SASEGT come from the germline V gene. The CDR3 bases are TGTGCCAGCAGCCGAAACCAGATAATATATGGCTACACCTTC. Protein product: CASSRNQIIYGYTF.

This clone was seen only once. The CDR3 DNA follows: TGTGCCAGCAGCTCGTCCAGGGGTAACACTGAAGCTTTCTTT. It codes for CASSSSRGNTEAFF. The chain couples TRBV7-9 to TRBJ1-1; weak D call: TRBD1 (6 bases). The germline V and J ends were trimmed by 4 bases and 2 bases, with 11 bases remaining between them. Per germline, CDR1 SEHNR and CDR2 FQNEAQ (reference sequence). This CDR3 region has 14 residues.

The V and J genes are TRBV5-4 and TRBJ1-1; D unresolved. The CDR3 contains 12 residues. V gave up 0 bases and J gave up 4 bases, with 4 bases separating them. From germline, CDR1 is SGHNT and CDR2 YYREEE (reference sequence). In DNA, the CDR3 is TGTGCCAGCAGCTTGGGGGTCACTGAAGCTTTCTTT. This encodes CASSLGVTEAFF.

V and J are TRBV5-4 and TRBJ2-7, with 11 nucleotides matching TRBD1. Germline assignment: CDR1 SGHNT and CDR2 YYREEE (reference sequence). V lost 3 bases and J lost 7; bases outside the gene matches: 3. The CDR3 loop spans 13 amino acids. The CDR3 loop reads CASSSDRGPEQYF. For the CDR3, the DNA is TGTGCCAGCAGCTCGGACAGGGGGCCTGAGCAGTACTTC.

CDR3 amino acids: CATSPRPGETLGNTIYF. The CDR3 region has the DNA TGTGCCACCAGCCCACGGCCCGGGGAGACGCTGGGAAACACCATATATTTT. The chain uses TRBV15 and TRBJ1-3; D unclear. Germline values: CDR1 LNHNV, CDR2 YYDKDF (reference sequence). The ends were cut back, 5 bases at V and 4 bases at J, with 21 bases in the middle. CDR3 length equals 17 residues.

The chain has TRBV7-9 and TRBJ1-3; D is unresolved. Germline CDR1 SEHNR, CDR2 FQNEAQ (reference sequence). The CDR3 has 12 amino acids. Trimming removed 3 bases from V and 4 bases from J, with 4 bases in between. The chain's CDR3 is CASSFWGNTIYF. Here the CDR3 DNA reads TGTGCCAGCAGCTTTTGGGGAAACACCATATATTTT. Full variable domain (remainder filled in from reference TRBV7-9 and TRBJ1-3): DTGVSQNPRHKITKRGQNVTFRCDPISEHNRLYWYRQTLGQGPEFLTYFQNEAQLEKSRLLSDRFSAERPKGSFSTLEIQRTEQGDSAMYLCASSFWGNTIYFGEGSWLTVV.

With respect to this clone: This sample includes further DNA sequences coding for the same CDR3. The rearrangement uses TRBV2 and TRBJ2-1; D is ambiguous. Trimming stripped 3 bases from V and 3 bases from J, with 0 bases between. This CDR3 spans 11 amino acids. Per the germline V gene, CDR1 is SNHLY and CDR2 is FYNNEI. DNA of the CDR3: TGTGCCAGCAGTGACTACAATGAGCAGTTCTTC. Translating it yields CASSDYNEQFF.

The chain is built from TRBV7-3 and TRBJ2-1; D might be TRBD1 or TRBD2, each matching 6 bases. V dropped 2 bases and J dropped 8 bases, with 19 bases sitting between them. Per germline, CDR1 SGHTA and CDR2 FQGTGA. The CDR3 totals 16 residues. The CDR3 spells CASSLLQGGRKDEQFF. The DNA of the CDR3 is TGTGCCAGCAGCTTACTTCAAGGGGGGAGGAAGGATGAGCAGTTCTTC.

The chain carries TRBV19 and TRBJ1-3, with D hard to call. Looked up from germline, CDR1 is LNHDA and CDR2 is SQIVND (reference sequence). CDR3 length equals 16 residues. Trimming cost V 3 bases and J 2 bases, with 14 bases left between them. CDR3 region: CASSIRRHPPGNTIYF. In DNA, the CDR3 is TGTGCCAGTAGTATTCGGAGGCATCCCCCTGGAAACACCATATATTTT. The whole variable domain, filled in from reference TRBV19 and TRBJ1-3, reads DGGITQSPKYLFRKEGQNVTLSCEQNLNHDAMYWYRQDPGQGLRLIYYSQIVNDFQKGDIAEGYSVSREKKESFPLTVTSAQKNPTAFYLCASSIRRHPPGNTIYFGEGSWLTVV.

A word on this clone: The junction departs from germline at one end; a sequencing error may be responsible. The chain combines TRBV7-7 with TRBJ2-1; 8 bases fit TRBD2. Germline V gives CDR1 SSHAT, CDR2 FNYEAQ (reference sequence). The CDR3 has 13 residues. The CDR3 reads CASSPTSANEQFF. The CDR3, as DNA: TGTGCTAGCAGCCCGACTAGCGCAAATGAGCAGTTCTTC.

The chain carries TRBV5-1 and TRBJ1-2, with D perhaps TRBD1 (6 bases). Germline V lookup: CDR1 SGHRS, CDR2 YFSETQ. The CDR3 has 15 amino acids. Trimming took 0 bases from V and 5 from J, leaving 14 bases between them. CDR3 in amino acids: CASSLDTGMSYGYTF. The CDR3 DNA is TGCGCCAGCAGCTTGGATACAGGGATGAGTTATGGCTACACCTTC.

CDR3 in DNA: TGTGCCAGCAGCCGGACAGGAGACTATGGCTACACCTTC. It yields the protein CASSRTGDYGYTF. The chain has TRBV7-2 and TRBJ1-2; 7 bases fit TRBD1. V shed 5 bases, J shed 3 bases, and the junction held 3 bases outside the gene matches. The CDR3 sequence is 13 residues long. Germline CDR1 reads SGHTA; CDR2 reads FQGNSA.

The rearrangement uses TRBV29-1 and TRBJ1-4; unclear D gene. The CDR3 covers 15 residues. Per the germline V gene, CDR1 is SQVTM and CDR2 is ANQGSEA. Trimming left V 5 bases short and J 4 bases short, with 17 bases between. CDR3 sequence: CSVYFDAGLNEKLFF. The CDR3 DNA is TGCAGCGTTTACTTTGACGCAGGCCTTAATGAAAAACTGTTTTTT.

V and J are TRBV2 and TRBJ1-2, with 7 bases aligning to TRBD1. The V and J ends lost 6 bases and 2 bases, in that order; junction bases with no gene match: 3. The CDR3 length is 13 residues. Germline assignment: CDR1 SNHLY and CDR2 FYNNEI. CDR3 DNA sequence: TGTGCCAGCAGGGGGACAGAGAACTATGGCTACACCTTC. This gives the protein CASRGTENYGYTF. Based on the CDR3 plus reference TRBV2 and TRBJ1-2, the full variable domain is EPEVTQTPSHQVTQMGQEVILRCVPISNHLYFYWYRQILGQKVEFLVSFYNNEISEKSEIFDDQFSVERPDGSNFTLKIRSTKLEDSAMYFCASRGTENYGYTFGSGTRLTVV.

The chain combines TRBV27 with TRBJ1-6; TRBD1 matches 9 bases. V lost 5 bases, J lost 7 bases, and 6 bases stayed unmatched. The CDR3 spans 15 residues. CDR1 MNHEY and CDR2 SMNVEV come from the germline V gene (reference sequence). CDR3 residues: CASSPGQGWNSPLHF. CDR3 in DNA: TGTGCCAGCAGTCCTGGACAGGGGTGGAATTCACCCCTCCACTTT.

The chain is built from TRBV6-6 and TRBJ1-1; 7 bases fit TRBD1. Germline assignment: CDR1 MNHNY and CDR2 SVGAGI (reference sequence). Trimming removed 2 bases from V and 4 bases from J; junction bases left unmatched: 1. The CDR3 totals 13 residues. In DNA form, the CDR3 reads TGTGCCAGCAGTTACCAGGGGGGCACTGAAGCTTTCTTT. This translates into CASSYQGGTEAFF.

The genes are TRBV5-1 and TRBJ2-3; TRBD1 agrees at 7 bases. The CDR3 extends over 15 amino acids. Germline assignment: CDR1 SGHRS and CDR2 YFSETQ. V dropped 3 bases and J dropped 0; count of bases not matched to a gene: 4. CDR3: CASSSRTGSTDTQYF. The DNA for the CDR3 is TGCGCCAGCAGCTCTAGGACAGGAAGCACAGATACGCAGTATTTT.

This rearrangement joins TRBV28 to TRBJ2-7, with 7 bases fitting TRBD2. From germline, CDR1 is MDHEN and CDR2 SYDVKM. V was pared by 5 bases and J by 3 bases, with 13 bases of the junction left unmatched. CDR3 size: 16 residues. The CDR3 DNA reads as TGTGCCAGCAGTGGGTCCGGTGGGAGGGACTTCTACGAGCAGTACTTC. This gives the protein CASSGSGGRDFYEQYF.